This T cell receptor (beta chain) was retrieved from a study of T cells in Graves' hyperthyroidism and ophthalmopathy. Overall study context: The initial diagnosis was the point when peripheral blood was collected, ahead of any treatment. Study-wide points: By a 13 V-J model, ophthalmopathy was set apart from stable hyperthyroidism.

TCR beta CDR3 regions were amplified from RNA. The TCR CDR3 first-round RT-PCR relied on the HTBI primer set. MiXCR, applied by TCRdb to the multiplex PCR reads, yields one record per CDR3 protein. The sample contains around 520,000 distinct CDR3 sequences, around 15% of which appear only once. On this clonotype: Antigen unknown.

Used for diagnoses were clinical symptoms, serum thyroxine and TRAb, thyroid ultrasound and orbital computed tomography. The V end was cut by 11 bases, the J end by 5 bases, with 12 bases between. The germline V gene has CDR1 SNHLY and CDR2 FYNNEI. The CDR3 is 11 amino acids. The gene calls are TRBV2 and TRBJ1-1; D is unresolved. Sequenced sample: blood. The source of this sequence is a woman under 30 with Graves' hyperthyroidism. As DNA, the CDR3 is TGTGCCGGAAAGCATGGGACTGAAGCTTTCTTT. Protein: CAGKHGTEAFF.